The rows below give T cell receptor beta chains drawn from one sample of a study of T cell repertoires in cytomegalovirus infection. These receptors have no known antigen. TCRdb called the reads again in MiXCR, with one record for every CDR3 protein. The sample carries 570,000 or so distinct CDR3 sequences, roughly 43% recorded once. The sequenced sample was cultured PBMCs, obtained from culture after CMV antigen stimulation. The receptors were gathered from a human donor in good health (CMV status not recorded). Some clones in this sample may be carry-over from other donors' samples. The CDR3 runs from the conserved cysteine through the conserved F or W. A D gene is named only where the DNA matches it firmly. Size is omitted from some rows. Given values are once, few, many or a class for expanded clones.

few	15	TRBV14	TRBD2	TRBJ2-7	TGTGCCAGCAGCTTTAGCGGGACCAGCTCCTACGAGCAGTACTTC	CASSFSGTSSYEQYF
few	14	TRBV7-2	TRBD1	TRBJ2-1	TGTGCCAGCACCGACAGGGGTTTTTACAATGAGCAGTTCTTC	CASTDRGFYNEQFF
-	14	TRBV18	-	TRBJ2-7	TGTGCCAGCTCACCTTCGACTGGATGGTACGAGCAGTACTTC	CASSPSTGWYEQYF
few	17	TRBV4-3	TRBD2	TRBJ2-1	TGCGCCAGCAGCCAAGGGGCGCTAGCGGGGGCTGGCAATGAGCAGTTCTTC	CASSQGALAGAGNEQFF
few	14	TRBV20-1	-	TRBJ1-1	TGCAGTTCCCTCCGGGGCCAAAGCGGCACTGAAGCTTTCTTT	CSSLRGQSGTEAFF
-	18	TRBV27	TRBD2	TRBJ2-1	TGTGCCAGCAGTTCGGGGACTAGCGGGTCGCCGGACCACAATGAGCAGTTCTTC	CASSSGTSGSPDHNEQFF
few	15	TRBV27	TRBD2	TRBJ2-3	TGTGCCAGCAGCGTAGCGGGGGGGAGGACAGATACGCAGTATTTT	CASSVAGGRTDTQYF
-	15	TRBV10-3	-	TRBJ2-7	TGTGCCATCAGGATGGGCTGGGGGACGGCGGGGGAGCAGTACTTC	CAIRMGWGTAGEQYF
-	17	TRBV7-2	-	TRBJ2-2	TGTGCCAGCAGCCCGACACTAGGGCAAAAGAACACCGGGGAGCTGTTTTTT	CASSPTLGQKNTGELFF
many	15	TRBV7-2	-	TRBJ2-1	TGTGCCAGCAGCTTAGTAGGCGGGTACTACAATGAGCAGTTCTTC	CASSLVGGYYNEQFF
-	14	TRBV7-2	TRBD2	TRBJ2-2	TGTGCCAGCAGGGTGGGGGGGTCCGCCGGGGAGCTGTCTTTT	CASRVGGSAGELSF
few	17	TRBV28	-	TRBJ1-5	TGTGCCAGCAGAGTCAATCGTGGGGTTGGCGTCAATCAGCCCCAGCATTTT	CASRVNRGVGVNQPQHF
many	13	TRBV7-2	TRBD2	TRBJ2-5	TGTGCCAGCAGCTCTAGCGGGACAGAGACCCAGTACTTC	CASSSSGTETQYF
few	13	TRBV28	TRBD1	TRBJ2-5	TGTGCCAGCAGTGAGGACAGGGTGGAGACCCAGTACTTC	CASSEDRVETQYF
few	13	TRBV20-1	-	TRBJ1-1	TGCAGTGCTAGAGGGTGGGGGAACACTGAAGCTTTCTTT	CSARGWGNTEAFF
-	10	TRBV7-8	-	TRBJ2-1	TGTGCCAGCAGCTCCCGCGGGCAGTTCTTC	CASSSRGQFF
-	16	TRBV6-2/TRBV6-3	-	TRBJ2-1	TGTGCCAGCAGTTACAGAGCCGGGGGACCAAACAATGAGCAGTTCTTC	CASSYRAGGPNNEQFF
-	15	TRBV7-2	-	TRBJ2-7	TGTGCCAGCAGCTTAGGCCCGGGGGGCAGCTACGAGCAGTACTTC	CASSLGPGGSYEQYF
few	10	TRBV12-3/TRBV12-4	-	TRBJ2-2	TGTGCCAGCAGGGGCGGGGAGCTGTTTTTT	CASRGGELFF
-	15	TRBV7-9	-	TRBJ1-3	TGTGCCAGCAGCTTAATCGGGACGCACGGAAACACCATATATTTT	CASSLIGTHGNTIYF
-	19	TRBV6-1	-	TRBJ2-7	TGTGCCAGCAGCGATATTTTGGGCCCCTCCGGCCTTGGGTCCTACGAGCAGTACTTC	CASSDILGPSGLGSYEQYF
-	15	TRBV4-1	-	TRBJ2-5	TGCGCCAGCAGCCAAGTCCCGGGACCAACAGAGACCCAGTACTTC	CASSQVPGPTETQYF
few	14	TRBV7-9	-	TRBJ2-1	TGTGCCAGCAGCTTATTCGGGGACCTCAATGAGCAGTTCTTC	CASSLFGDLNEQFF